This T cell receptor beta chain was captured by sequencing in a study of cytomegalovirus exposure and HLA in healthy donors. The CDR3 covers 17 residues. Germline values: CDR1 SGHTS, CDR2 YDEGEE. Germline trimming cut 1 base from V and 9 bases from J; bases unmatched to any gene: 9. The study ran its PCR with 60 Vbeta and 13 Jbeta primers. Clones were read by immunoSEQ multiplex PCR, and TCRdb kept only the in-frame ones, dropping some. The sample shows approximately 190,000 clones, approximately 80% of them seen only once. This clone has only a few counts. Antigen specificity is unknown. Study-level results: In a later analysis, a genetic analysis reported fewer productive-TCR N-insertions in an Asian-associated ancestry cluster than the cohort average. A few CMV-associated chains proved CMV antigen-specific in vitro. Another analysis was done later, and it associated 16,951 TCR beta sequences with HLA alleles at 0.05 false discovery rate. A later analysis appeared to link common viral pathogens to several of the most significant clusters.

Sequencing input: PBMCs. This TCR came from a woman aged 30 to 39 in good health and CMV-seronegative. This chain links TRBV5-8 with TRBJ1-6, with 11 bases aligning to TRBD1. The CDR3 loop is CASSLRMPGQGASPLHF. CDR3 coding DNA: TGTGCCAGCAGCTTGAGGATGCCTGGACAGGGGGCTTCACCCCTCCACTTT.